Presented here are 19 T cell receptor beta chains from one specimen sequenced in a study of monozygotic twins with inflammatory bowel disease. TCRdb re-called the 5' RACE reads; one entry per CDR3 protein, DNA not given. The table for this sample gives 150,000 to 200,000 distinct CDR3 sequences. The sequencing sample was made of blood. These receptors came from a human donor with ulcerative colitis or Crohn's disease, or a healthy co-twin of an affected twin (not recorded which).

This chain links TRBV20-1 with TRBJ1-1. CDR3 size: 14 residues. Germline CDR1 is DFQATT and CDR2 is SNEGSKA (reference sequence). CDR3 in amino acids: CSARKDRGGTEAFF.

The J gene is TRBJ1-1, the V gene TRBV5-1. The CDR3 is 16 amino acids. The germline CDR1 and CDR2 sequences are SGHRS and YFSETQ. The CDR3 reads CASSLTGLGQNTEAFF.

The chain has TRBV4-3 and TRBJ2-5; without DNA, the TCRdb call of TRBD2 cannot be checked. The CDR3 sequence is 15 residues long. Germline V gives CDR1 LGHNA, CDR2 YSLEER. The chain's CDR3 is CASSQRREAQETQYF.

This rearrangement joins TRBV20-1 to TRBJ2-3; TCRdb selects TRBD2, and the lack of DNA leaves this call unchecked. Looked up from germline, CDR1 is DFQATT and CDR2 is SNEGSKA (reference sequence). This CDR3 spans 14 amino acids. This CDR3 is CSAMTGLLGDTQYF.

The rearrangement joins TRBV28 to TRBJ2-7; TCRdb gives TRBD2 as the D gene, but with no DNA this cannot be confirmed. This CDR3 has 11 amino acids. Germline V gene data show CDR1 as MDHEN and CDR2 as SYDVKM. This CDR3 reads CATRRGYEQYF.

The CDR3 is CASSSREQFTGELFF. This sequence joins TRBV12-3 or TRBV12-4 and TRBJ2-2; TCRdb's D gene call, TRBD1, goes unchecked for lack of DNA. The CDR3 sequence is 15 residues long.

The rearrangement links TRBV20-1 to TRBJ2-7; TCRdb calls TRBD1, which cannot be checked without DNA. The CDR3 contains 15 residues. Germline V gene sequence: CDR1 DFQATT, CDR2 SNEGSKA (reference sequence). CDR3 loop: CSARQTGGLNYEQYF.

The CDR3 is CASSLDSYQETQYF. The genes are TRBV7-2 and TRBJ2-5. CDR3 length: 14 residues. Germline CDR1 is SGHTA and CDR2 is FQGNSA.

The J gene is TRBJ2-1, the V gene TRBV6-5; TCRdb picks TRBD1, but there is no DNA to check that call. Germline loops: CDR1 MNHEY, CDR2 SVGAGI. CDR3 length: 16 amino acids. CDR3 sequence reads: CASSYSRQGGHLEQFF.

The chain has TRBV9 and TRBJ1-1. This CDR3 has 13 amino acids. The germline gives CDR1 SGDLS, CDR2 YYNGEE. The CDR3 region is CASSPRGSTEAFF.

V and J are TRBV20-1 and TRBJ1-5; TCRdb outputs TRBD1, but without DNA this stays unchecked. The CDR3 is 15 residues long. Germline assignment: CDR1 DFQATT and CDR2 SNEGSKA (reference sequence). This CDR3 reads CSAYRDRVGSQPQHF.

V gene TRBV28 combines with J gene TRBJ1-2; TCRdb picks TRBD1, but there is no DNA to check that call. CDR3 length: 15 residues. Per germline, CDR1 MDHEN and CDR2 SYDVKM. The CDR3: CASSPGGQGRDGYTF.

This chain joins TRBV5-1 and TRBJ2-7; the D call of TRBD2 rests on TCRdb alone, since no DNA is present to check it. The CDR3 length is 16 residues. Germline-derived CDR1 and CDR2 are SGHRS and YFSETQ. CDR3 amino acids: CASSLVAGGPRYEQYF.

The rearrangement links TRBV5-4 to TRBJ2-3. This CDR3 region has 15 residues. Germline assignment: CDR1 SGHNT and CDR2 YYREEE (reference sequence). CDR3: CASSLKTMGSDTQYF.

The genes are TRBV2 and TRBJ2-2; the TCRdb D gene call, TRBD2, has no DNA to confirm it. Germline lookup yields CDR1 SNHLY and CDR2 FYNNEI. The length of the CDR3 is 14 residues. CDR3 amino acids: CASGLLKDTGELFF.

The rearrangement joins TRBV5-1 to TRBJ2-7. Germline CDR1 and CDR2: SGHRS and YFSETQ. The CDR3 length is 15 residues. The CDR3 here is CASSLAWQTVTEQYF.

The chain couples TRBV2 to TRBJ1-4; no DNA is available, so the TRBD1 call from TCRdb remains unchecked. The CDR3 has 15 residues. Germline CDR1 SNHLY, CDR2 FYNNEI. CDR3 region: CASKVGTATNEKLFF.

This chain joins TRBV30 and TRBJ2-1; the TCRdb D gene call, TRBD2, has no DNA to confirm it. Germline V CDR1 and CDR2: GTSNPN, SVGIG (reference sequence). The CDR3 totals 19 residues. Here the CDR3 reads CAWTPGGLAGGPSYNEQFF.

The chain employs TRBV7-2 and TRBJ2-3; TCRdb calls TRBD1, which cannot be checked without DNA. Germline V gives CDR1 SGHTA, CDR2 FQGNSA. The CDR3 spans 14 residues. The CDR3: CASSSGQSTDTQYF.